This T cell receptor (beta chain) was sequenced during a study of molecular identifiers for immune sequencing clone quantification. Study-wide points: Effector cells kept over 97% of their molecules in clones above 20 RNA copies, while naive cells kept under 1% there.

This clonotype appeared a few times. Antigen: not known. Preparation methods for the bulk TCR libraries were those previously described, with listed TCR primers. TCRdb itself ran the PCR reads through MiXCR, one entry per CDR3 protein. Among about half a million distinct CDR3 sequences listed, over 20% were seen once. The sample consisted of naive CD8+ T cells from blood, with Jurkat cell RNA spiked in. This sample's subset: FACS-sorted CD8+CD4-CCR7+CD45RA+ naive T cells. The origin of this receptor is a human donor in good health. Some libraries in this study had Jurkat cell RNA spiked in.

CDR3 DNA sequence: TGTGCCAGCAGCTTAACGATCGGTAGCGGGACCGATGAGCAGTTCTTC. Its protein product is CASSLTIGSGTDEQFF. This chain connects TRBV7-3 to TRBJ2-1; TRBD2 aligns across 8 bases. Germline V gene lookup returns CDR1 SGHTA and CDR2 FQGTGA. With V trimmed by 0 bases and J by 8 bases, 9 bases remained unmatched. CDR3 length: 16 residues.